The 30 T cell receptor beta chains in this list originate from one sample, sequenced in a study of T cell repertoires in cytomegalovirus infection. TCRdb fed the reads into MiXCR, producing one record per CDR3 protein. Of approximately 97,000 distinct CDR3 sequences listed, about 15% are singletons. The sequenced sample was PBMCs. All receptors derive from a human donor in good health (CMV status not recorded). Some clones in this sample may be carry-over from other donors' samples.

This clonotype was recorded many times. V and J are TRBV28 and TRBJ1-1; perhaps TRBD1 as D (5 bases). The germline V gene has CDR1 MDHEN and CDR2 SYDVKM. The CDR3 has 21 residues. The germline V and J ends were trimmed by 6 bases and 3 bases, with 35 bases remaining between them. This CDR3 is CASSFIPRPARDYRGDTEAFF. CDR3 nucleotides: TGTGCCAGCAGCTTTATACCACGACCTGCCCGGGACTACCGGGGGGACACTGAAGCTTTCTTT.

This clonotype was counted many times. The rearrangement uses TRBV28 and TRBJ1-1; 7 bases are a match to TRBD1. The germline gives CDR1 MDHEN, CDR2 SYDVKM. The J segment lost 5 bases and the V segment lost 5 bases, leaving 14 bases of the junction unmatched. The CDR3 is 16 amino acids. The CDR3 nucleotides read TGTGCCAGCAGTCCCCGGGGCAGGGGGGGGAGGACTGAAGCTTTCTTT. Translating gives CASSPRGRGGRTEAFF. The entire variable domain, with the rest obtained from reference TRBV28 and TRBJ1-1, is as follows: DVKVTQSSRYLVKRTGEKVFLECVQDMDHENMFWYRQDPGLGLRLIYFSYDVKMKEKGDIPEGYSVSREKKERFSLILESASTNQTSMYLCASSPRGRGGRTEAFFGQGTRLTVV.

This clonotype was detected ten times or more. The chain combines TRBV7-2 with TRBJ1-2; 7 nucleotides align to TRBD1. Germline V lookup: CDR1 SGHTA, CDR2 FQGNSA. V gave up 0 bases and J gave up 2 bases; unmatched junction bases: 3. The CDR3 spans 15 residues. This CDR3 reads CASSLAGQANYGYTF. The DNA of the CDR3 is TGTGCCAGCAGCTTAGCTGGACAGGCGAACTATGGCTACACCTTC.

This clonotype was counted ten times or more. The chain combines TRBV9 with TRBJ2-2; D is ambiguous. Germline lookup yields CDR1 SGDLS and CDR2 YYNGEE. The CDR3 length is 15 residues. Trimming left V 3 bases short and J 4 bases short, with 13 bases between. CDR3 loop: CASSGATTPTGELFF. The CDR3 DNA sequence: TGTGCCAGCAGCGGGGCCACGACCCCCACCGGGGAGCTGTTTTTT. Based on the CDR3 plus reference TRBV9 and TRBJ2-2, the full variable domain is DSGVTQTPKHLITATGQRVTLRCSPRSGDLSVYWYQQSLDQGLQFLIQYYNGEERAKGNILERFSAQQFPDLHSELNLSSLELGDSALYFCASSGATTPTGELFFGEGSRLTVL.

This chain links TRBV7-3 with TRBJ2-5, with 9 bases that match TRBD2. The CDR3 extends over 14 amino acids. Trimming removed 5 bases from V and 2 bases from J; junction bases left unmatched: 3. CDR1 is SGHTA and CDR2 is FQGTGA in the germline V gene. CDR3 in DNA: TGTGCCAGCAGCCTAGCGGGGCCTCAAGAGACCCAGTACTTC. Translation gives CASSLAGPQETQYF.

Ten or more counts support this clonotype. V is TRBV6-5 and J is TRBJ1-6, with 10 bases identical to TRBD1. The CDR3 spans 16 residues. With 6 bases clipped from V and 9 bases from J, the junction kept 11 bases outside the gene matches. In germline, CDR1 is MNHEY, CDR2 SVGAGI. This CDR3 is CASRPRETGGVSPLHF. The CDR3 DNA follows: TGTGCCAGCAGGCCACGCGAGACAGGGGGCGTTTCACCCCTCCACTTT.

The V and J genes are TRBV7-9 and TRBJ2-5; D gene ambiguous. Germline V lookup: CDR1 SEHNR, CDR2 FQNEAQ (reference sequence). CDR3 length: 13 amino acids. With 2 bases removed from V and 3 bases from J, the gap between germline ends came to 7 bases. CDR3 bases: TGTGCCAGCAGCTTATACGAAAAAGAGACCCAGTACTTC. Translated: CASSLYEKETQYF.

V and J are TRBV6-6 and TRBJ1-1; 9 bases are a match to TRBD1. J was trimmed by 3 bases and V by 0 bases; bases with no gene match: 2. The CDR3 consists of 15 residues. The germline gives CDR1 MNHNY, CDR2 SVGAGI (reference sequence). This CDR3 is CASSYSTGGDTEAFF. As DNA, the CDR3 is TGTGCCAGCAGTTACTCGACAGGGGGGGACACTGAAGCTTTCTTT.

The chain has TRBV19 and TRBJ2-2, with D unresolved. The length of the CDR3 is 17 residues. Germline V gene lookup returns CDR1 LNHDA and CDR2 SQIVND (reference sequence). The V gene lost 3 bases and the J gene lost 3 bases, with 17 bases spanning the gap. The chain's CDR3 is CASSIPNTASDTGELFF. CDR3 coding DNA: TGTGCCAGTAGTATCCCCAATACCGCGAGTGACACCGGGGAGCTGTTTTTT.

This clonotype was counted at least ten times. The chain carries TRBV7-2 and TRBJ1-6, with a weak D call TRBD1 (5 bases). Germline V CDR1 and CDR2: SGHTA, FQGNSA. Between the trimmed V and J ends, which lost 5 bases and 4 bases, there was a span of 6 bases. CDR3 size: 13 residues. The CDR3: CASSEGYNSPLHF. Here the CDR3 DNA reads TGTGCCAGCAGCGAGGGGTATAATTCACCCCTCCACTTT.

To note about this clonotype: A much larger clonotype is one base distant, so this may be a read error. The chain couples TRBV7-8 to TRBJ1-5, with 7 bases fitting TRBD1. Germline loops: CDR1 SGHVS, CDR2 FQNEAQ. The CDR3 length is 16 residues. V was clipped by 5 bases and J by 4 bases; unmatched bases: 11. The CDR3 loop reads CASSRKRARGNQPQHF. CDR3 in DNA: TGTGCCAGCAGCCGGAAGAGGGCCAGGGGGAATCAGCCCCAGCATTTT.

This clonotype has just a few counts. The genes are TRBV7-2 and TRBJ1-6; TRBD1 might be the D (6 bases). Trimming removed 0 bases from V and 5 bases from J, with 8 bases in between. Germline lookup yields CDR1 SGHTA and CDR2 FQGNSA. This CDR3 contains 15 residues. The CDR3 sequence: CASSLAGGNNSPLHF. For the CDR3, the DNA is TGTGCCAGCAGCTTAGCAGGGGGGAATAATTCACCCCTCCACTTT.

This chain connects TRBV2 to TRBJ2-7; a weak D match, TRBD2 (5 bases). The length of the CDR3 is 13 residues. Germline loops: CDR1 SNHLY, CDR2 FYNNEI. V gave up 0 bases and J gave up 7 bases, with 10 bases separating them. The CDR3 bases are TGTGCCAGCAGTGAAGCGCGGGCAGTTGAGCAGTACTTC. It yields the protein CASSEARAVEQYF.

This clonotype has more than one count but fewer than ten. The CDR3 loop is CASNKQGSGELFF. In DNA form, the CDR3 reads TGTGCCAGCAACAAACAGGGATCCGGGGAGCTGTTTTTT. This sequence joins TRBV7-2 and TRBJ2-2, with D possibly matching TRBD1 (6 bases). CDR3 size: 13 residues. Trimming took off 7 bases at V and 6 bases at J, with 12 bases between the two ends. Germline CDR1 SGHTA, CDR2 FQGNSA. Supplemented by reference TRBV7-2 and TRBJ2-2, the full variable domain reads GAGVSQSPSNKVTEKGKDVELRCDPISGHTALYWYRQSLGQGLEFLIYFQGNSAPDKSGLPSDRFSAERTGGSVSTLTIQRTQQEDSAVYLCASNKQGSGELFFGEGSRLTVL.

Comments on this clonotype: Given a much more abundant clone one base away, this may be a read error. The J gene is TRBJ2-3, the V gene TRBV7-2; 7 bases fit TRBD1. The CDR3 consists of 15 residues. Germline V CDR1 and CDR2: SGHTA, FQGNSA. V shed 5 bases and J 2 bases; nucleotides not matched to a gene: 7. The CDR3 region is CASSLGQVSTDTQYF. As DNA, the CDR3 is TGTGCCAGCAGCCTAGGACAGGTGTCCACAGATACGCAGTATTTT.

Remarks on this clonotype: A read error may explain this, as a much larger clone is one base away. The chain links TRBV6-1 to TRBJ1-1; the D is unclear. CDR3 length: 13 residues. From germline, CDR1 is MNHNS and CDR2 SASEGT. V lost 3 bases and J lost 0, with 5 bases in between. The CDR3 sequence is CASSDHLNTEAFF. In DNA form, the CDR3 reads TGTGCCAGCAGTGACCACTTGAACACTGAAGCTTTCTTT.

The sample holds many counts of this clonotype. J is TRBJ2-1 and V is TRBV7-2, with 10 bases matching TRBD2. V was clipped by 1 base and J by 5 bases; unmatched bases: 5. The CDR3 has 16 residues. Looked up from germline, CDR1 is SGHTA and CDR2 is FQGNSA. CDR3 DNA: TGTGCCAGCAGCTTAGGTAGCGGGGGGCCCCACAATGAGCAGTTCTTC. Its protein product is CASSLGSGGPHNEQFF. Looking up the rest from reference TRBV7-2 and TRBJ2-1 gives the full variable domain: GAGVSQSPSNKVTEKGKDVELRCDPISGHTALYWYRQSLGQGLEFLIYFQGNSAPDKSGLPSDRFSAERTGGSVSTLTIQRTQQEDSAVYLCASSLGSGGPHNEQFFGPGTRLTVL.

This clonotype was observed a few times. The chain uses TRBV20-1 and TRBJ2-5; the match to TRBD1 covers 7 bases. V shed 5 bases, J shed 10 bases, and the junction held 16 bases outside the gene matches. Germline loops: CDR1 DFQATT, CDR2 SNEGSKA (reference sequence). The CDR3 has 14 amino acids. CDR3 loop: CSAEDRDRTGDQYF. CDR3 sequence (DNA): TGCAGTGCTGAAGACAGGGACCGCACCGGGGACCAGTACTTC.

In its sample, this clonotype was seen once. CDR3 sequence reads: CASSLGGTQETQYF. DNA of the CDR3: TGTGCCAGCAGTCTTGGGGGGACTCAAGAGACCCAGTACTTC. The V call is TRBV2, the J call TRBJ2-5; D perhaps matches TRBD2 (6 bases). The V end was cut by 5 bases, the J end by 2 bases, with 12 bases between. The CDR3 is made up of 14 amino acids. Per germline, CDR1 SNHLY and CDR2 FYNNEI.

The J gene is TRBJ1-1, the V gene TRBV27; the D is unclear. The germline V gene has CDR1 MNHEY and CDR2 SMNVEV (reference sequence). The ends were cut back, 5 bases at V and 1 base at J, with 14 bases in the middle. The CDR3 is 15 amino acids. The CDR3 here is CASSLLASANTEAFF. The CDR3 DNA is TGTGCCAGCAGTCTCCTTGCTTCCGCGAACACTGAAGCTTTCTTT.

V is TRBV29-1 and J is TRBJ1-1; no clear D. The V gene lost 6 bases and the J gene lost 0 bases, with 23 bases spanning the gap. The CDR3 consists of 17 residues. Per the germline V gene, CDR1 is SQVTM and CDR2 is ANQGSEA. CDR3 protein: CSVTPLLGPGLNTEAFF. In DNA, the CDR3 is TGCAGCGTGACACCACTCCTTGGACCGGGGTTGAACACTGAAGCTTTCTTT.

The V gene is TRBV12-3 or TRBV12-4, the J gene TRBJ2-5; no firm D call. The CDR3 spans 13 residues. V lost 5 bases and J 5 bases, leaving 12 bases between the germline ends. The CDR3 loop reads CASSPLSRETQYF. CDR3 sequence (DNA): TGTGCCAGCAGTCCACTTTCTAGGGAGACCCAGTACTTC.

Details on this clonotype: A read error may account for a junction end that differs from germline. This chain uses TRBV5-1 with TRBJ2-2; D is possibly TRBD1 (5 bases). From germline, CDR1 is SGHRS and CDR2 YFSETQ. The CDR3 is 14 amino acids. The CDR3 spells CASNLVGDTGELFF. The CDR3 DNA follows: TGCGCCAGCAACTTGGTAGGGGACACCGGGGAGCTGTTTTTT.

The rearrangement uses TRBV6-5 and TRBJ2-7; tentatively, D is TRBD2 (5 bases). V lost 5 bases and J 5 bases, leaving 10 bases between the germline ends. This CDR3 comprises 12 residues. Germline values: CDR1 MNHEY, CDR2 SVGAGI. The DNA for the CDR3 is TGTGCCAGCAGTAACCCCGGGGACGAGCAGTACTTC. Translating gives CASSNPGDEQYF.

The chain joins TRBV7-9 to TRBJ1-1; no clear D. V was shortened by 1 base and J by 3 bases, with 6 bases between the two germline ends. The CDR3 extends over 13 amino acids. Germline V lookup: CDR1 SEHNR, CDR2 FQNEAQ (reference sequence). The CDR3 bases are TGTGCCAGCAGCTTAGTCCCGGACACTGAAGCTTTCTTT. It codes for CASSLVPDTEAFF.

The J gene is TRBJ2-1, the V gene TRBV7-9; TRBD2 matches 7 bases. Trimming at V came to 6 bases and at J to 0 bases, leaving 17 bases not matched to a gene. Germline CDR1 and CDR2: SEHNR and FQNEAQ (reference sequence). CDR3 length: 19 amino acids. CDR3 protein: CASRPYIRERGGSYNEQFF. Written as DNA, the CDR3 is TGTGCCAGCAGACCCTACATTCGTGAGCGCGGGGGCTCCTACAATGAGCAGTTCTTC.

This clonotype was seen a handful of times. V gene TRBV7-1 combines with J gene TRBJ1-2; 8 nucleotides align to TRBD1. TRBV7-1 is labeled an ORF, and its function is uncertain. Trimming cost V 5 bases and J 8 bases; bases outside gene matches: 16. CDR3 length: 16 amino acids. The CDR3: CASSLRQGLIVGGYTF. The CDR3 DNA is TGTGCCAGCAGCCTCAGACAGGGGTTAATCGTGGGAGGCTACACCTTC.

This clonotype was detected many times. The chain joins TRBV7-8 to TRBJ1-1, with TRBD1 as a possible D gene (6 bases). V lost 6 bases, J lost 3 bases, and 14 bases lay in between. The length of the CDR3 is 14 residues. Germline lookup yields CDR1 SGHVS and CDR2 FQNEAQ. CDR3 sequence (DNA): TGTGCCAGCAGTCTACAGGGACCATACACTGAAGCTTTCTTT. Its protein product is CASSLQGPYTEAFF.

In this sample, this clonotype turned up once. Being one base from a much bigger clone, this may be a read error. This chain links TRBV4-1 with TRBJ1-6, with D tentatively TRBD1 (5 bases). From germline, CDR1 is MGHRA and CDR2 YSYEKL. This CDR3 spans 16 amino acids. CDR3 loop: CASSQDGGLGNSHLHF. The CDR3 bases are TGCGCCAGCAGCCAAGACGGGGGTTTAGGTAATTCACACCTCCACTTT.

This clonotype was recorded many times. The chain employs TRBV10-3 and TRBJ2-5, with D perhaps TRBD1 (5 bases). The CDR3 is 12 residues long. V lost 5 bases to trimming and J lost 5 bases, with 9 bases between them. The germline CDR1 and CDR2 sequences are ENHRY and SYGVKD. This CDR3 reads CAISSGWETQYF. The CDR3, as DNA: TGTGCCATCAGTTCAGGGTGGGAGACCCAGTACTTC.